Listed below are T cell receptor beta chains from one sample, sequenced in a study of blood T cell repertoires in COVID-19. Data came from immunoSEQ multiplex PCR; TCRdb stores just in-frame clones and leaves some out. The repertoire holds a few hundred thousand clones, approximately 84% seen once, with 2.5% to 3.5% in the top ten. Sequencing input: PBMCs or T cells enriched from blood (not recorded which). Receptors were obtained from a woman aged 25-40 years who had recovered from COVID-19. Each CDR3 is given with its conserved first and last residue. A D gene is named only where the DNA matches it firmly. Expanded clones get a size class; other rows say once, few or many, or leave the size out.

D,size,length,J,V,DNA,CDR3
-,-,12,TRBJ1-2,TRBV6-5,TGTGCCAGCGTTGACAGTAACTATGGCTACACCTTC,CASVDSNYGYTF
TRBD2,-,14,TRBJ2-2,TRBV19,TGTGCCAGTAGTACCAGGACTAGAACCGGGGAGCTGTTTTTT,CASSTRTRTGELFF
-,-,14,TRBJ2-3,TRBV9,TGTGCCAGCAGCGTAGCACAGGGAGGGTATACGCAGTATTTT,CASSVAQGGYTQYF
TRBD2,-,16,TRBJ2-2,TRBV4-1,TGCGCCAGCAGCCAACCACTAGCGGGAGTAACCGGGGAGCTGTTTTTT,CASSQPLAGVTGELFF
-,-,15,TRBJ1-4,TRBV30,TGTGCCTGGACTGGTGGTCGGGGAACTAATGAAAAACTGTTTTTT,CAWTGGRGTNEKLFF
TRBD1,few,15,TRBJ1-4,TRBV7-3,TGTGCCAGCAGCTTAACCGGACAGGGGGTTGAAAAACTGTTTTTT,CASSLTGQGVEKLFF
TRBD1,-,16,TRBJ2-7,TRBV11-1,TGTGCCAGCAGCTTGGCCTATGGGACAGTAGCCTACGAGCAGTACTTC,CASSLAYGTVAYEQYF
TRBD1,-,17,TRBJ2-7,TRBV6-1,TGTGCCAGCAGTGAGCACACTATCCCGGGACAGGAATACGAGCAGTACTTC,CASSEHTIPGQEYEQYF
TRBD2,-,14,TRBJ2-1,TRBV5-1,TGCGCCAGCAGCTTGGAGCGGGGGCGGAATGAGCAGTTCTTC,CASSLERGRNEQFF
-,-,17,TRBJ1-2,TRBV7-2,TGTGCCAGCAGCTTAGCGCGGGCAGTGTTCCCGCCGAGTGGCTACACCTTC,CASSLARAVFPPSGYTF
TRBD1,many,16,TRBJ2-2,TRBV4-1,TGCGCCAGCAGCCAAGATCGGGGACAGGTATCCGGGGAGCTGTTTTTT,CASSQDRGQVSGELFF
-,-,16,TRBJ1-6,TRBV6-2/TRBV6-3,TGTGCCAGCAGTTCGCGACCCCTGACGAGCGGTTCACCCCTCCACTTT,CASSSRPLTSGSPLHF
TRBD1,-,13,TRBJ2-7,TRBV9,TGTGCCAGCAATCGTGACACAGGGGCCGAGCAGTACTTC,CASNRDTGAEQYF
-,-,14,TRBJ2-2,TRBV9,TGTGCCAGCAGCGCGGGACGGGGGACCGGGGAGCTGTTTTTT,CASSAGRGTGELFF
TRBD2,-,18,TRBJ2-1,TRBV9,TGTGCCAGCAGCGTAGGCTTCGGTGCGGGAGGTTCCTACAATGAGCAGTTCTTC,CASSVGFGAGGSYNEQFF